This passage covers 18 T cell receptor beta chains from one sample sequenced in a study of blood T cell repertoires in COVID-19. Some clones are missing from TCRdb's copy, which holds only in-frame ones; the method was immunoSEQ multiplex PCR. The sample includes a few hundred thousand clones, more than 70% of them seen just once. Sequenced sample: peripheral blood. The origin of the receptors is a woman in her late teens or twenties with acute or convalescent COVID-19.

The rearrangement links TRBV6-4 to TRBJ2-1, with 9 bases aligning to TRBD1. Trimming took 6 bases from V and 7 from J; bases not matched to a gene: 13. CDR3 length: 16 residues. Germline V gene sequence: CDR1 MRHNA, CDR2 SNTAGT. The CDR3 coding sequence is TGTGCCAGCAGCGAGGACCCTGGGACAGGGAGGAATGAGCAGTTCTTC. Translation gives CASSEDPGTGRNEQFF.

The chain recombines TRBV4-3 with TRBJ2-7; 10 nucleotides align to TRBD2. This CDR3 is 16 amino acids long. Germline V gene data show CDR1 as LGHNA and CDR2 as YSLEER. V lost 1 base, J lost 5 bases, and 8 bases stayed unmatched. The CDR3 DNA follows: TGCGCCAGCAGCCAAGGCCTAGCGGGAGTTTCCCACGAGCAGTACTTC. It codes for CASSQGLAGVSHEQYF.

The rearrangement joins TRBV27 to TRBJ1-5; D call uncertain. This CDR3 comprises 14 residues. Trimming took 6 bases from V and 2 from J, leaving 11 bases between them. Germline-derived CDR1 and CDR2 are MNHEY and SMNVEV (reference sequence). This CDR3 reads CASRPIGGNQPQHF. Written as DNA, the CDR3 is TGTGCCAGCAGGCCTATTGGTGGCAATCAGCCCCAGCATTTT.

CDR3 sequence: CASSRTANYGYTF. The CDR3 coding sequence is TGTGCCAGCAGTAGGACTGCTAACTATGGCTACACCTTC. The gene calls are TRBV28 and TRBJ1-2; D uncertain. The CDR3 totals 13 residues. The V end lost 5 bases, the J end lost 0 bases, and 7 bases lay between the germline ends. In germline, CDR1 is MDHEN, CDR2 SYDVKM.

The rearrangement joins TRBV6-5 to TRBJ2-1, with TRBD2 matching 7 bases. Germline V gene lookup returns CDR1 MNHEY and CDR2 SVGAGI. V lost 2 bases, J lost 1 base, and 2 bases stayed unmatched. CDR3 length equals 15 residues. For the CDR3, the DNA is TGTGCCAGCAGTTACCGCGGGAGTTCCTACAATGAGCAGTTCTTC. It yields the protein CASSYRGSSYNEQFF.

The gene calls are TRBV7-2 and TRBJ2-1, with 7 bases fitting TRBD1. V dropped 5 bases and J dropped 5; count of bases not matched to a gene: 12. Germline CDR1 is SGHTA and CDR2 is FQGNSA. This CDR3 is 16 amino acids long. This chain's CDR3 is CASSRRGQTLNNEQFF. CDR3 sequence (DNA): TGTGCCAGCAGCCGTCGGGGACAGACCCTAAACAATGAGCAGTTCTTC. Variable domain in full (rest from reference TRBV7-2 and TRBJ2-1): GAGVSQSPSNKVTEKGKDVELRCDPISGHTALYWYRQSLGQGLEFLIYFQGNSAPDKSGLPSDRFSAERTGGSVSTLTIQRTQQEDSAVYLCASSRRGQTLNNEQFFGPGTRLTVL.

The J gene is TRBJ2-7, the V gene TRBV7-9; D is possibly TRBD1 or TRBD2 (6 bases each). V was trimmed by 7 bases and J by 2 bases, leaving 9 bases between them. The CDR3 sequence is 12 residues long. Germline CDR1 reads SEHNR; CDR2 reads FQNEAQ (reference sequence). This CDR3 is CASTGATYEQYF. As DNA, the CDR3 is TGTGCCAGCACGGGGGCTACCTACGAGCAGTACTTC.

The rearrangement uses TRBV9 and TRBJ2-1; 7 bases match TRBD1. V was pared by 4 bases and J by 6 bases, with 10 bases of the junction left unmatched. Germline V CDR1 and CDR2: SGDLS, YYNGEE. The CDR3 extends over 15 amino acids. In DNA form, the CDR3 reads TGTGCCAGCAGCCCTCGACAGGGTGGGTTCAATGAGCAGTTCTTC. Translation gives CASSPRQGGFNEQFF.

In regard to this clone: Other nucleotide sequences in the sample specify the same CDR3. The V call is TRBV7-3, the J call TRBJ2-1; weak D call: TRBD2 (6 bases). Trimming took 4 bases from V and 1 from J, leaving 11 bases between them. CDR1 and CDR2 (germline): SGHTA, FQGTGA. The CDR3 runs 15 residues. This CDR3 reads CASSSSGTSYNEQFF. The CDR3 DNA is TGTGCCAGCAGCTCCTCCGGGACTTCCTACAATGAGCAGTTCTTC.

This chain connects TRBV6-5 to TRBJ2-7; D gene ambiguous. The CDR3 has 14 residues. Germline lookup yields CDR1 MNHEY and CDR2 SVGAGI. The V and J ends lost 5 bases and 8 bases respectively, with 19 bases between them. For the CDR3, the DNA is TGTGCCAGCAGTCCCTCCTTCGGAAGTACTAAGCAGTACTTC. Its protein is CASSPSFGSTKQYF.

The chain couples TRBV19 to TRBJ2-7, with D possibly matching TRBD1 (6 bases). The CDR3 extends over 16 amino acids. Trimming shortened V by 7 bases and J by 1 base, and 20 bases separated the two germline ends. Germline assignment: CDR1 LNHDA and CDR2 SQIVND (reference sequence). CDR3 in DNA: TGTGCCAGTACCCCCAGGTACAGGGTCGGGTCCTACGAGCAGTACTTC. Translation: CASTPRYRVGSYEQYF. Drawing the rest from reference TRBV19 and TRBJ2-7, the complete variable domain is DGGITQSPKYLFRKEGQNVTLSCEQNLNHDAMYWYRQDPGQGLRLIYYSQIVNDFQKGDIAEGYSVSREKKESFPLTVTSAQKNPTAFYLCASTPRYRVGSYEQYFGPGTRLTVT.

Here the CDR3 reads CASTPAGGLNYGYTF. For the CDR3, the DNA is TGTGCCAGTACCCCGGCGGGAGGCCTTAACTATGGCTACACCTTC. The genes are TRBV19 and TRBJ1-2; D gene uncertain. Deletions cut 7 bases from V and 1 base from J, with 16 bases between. Germline V gene sequence: CDR1 LNHDA, CDR2 SQIVND (reference sequence). The CDR3 is 15 amino acids.

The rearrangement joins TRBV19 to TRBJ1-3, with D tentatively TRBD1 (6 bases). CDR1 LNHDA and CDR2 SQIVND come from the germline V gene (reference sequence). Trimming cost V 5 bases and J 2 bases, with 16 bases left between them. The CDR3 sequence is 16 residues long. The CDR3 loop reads CASSVLQNRAGNTIYF. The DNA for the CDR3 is TGTGCCAGTAGTGTCCTACAAAACAGGGCTGGAAACACCATATATTTT.

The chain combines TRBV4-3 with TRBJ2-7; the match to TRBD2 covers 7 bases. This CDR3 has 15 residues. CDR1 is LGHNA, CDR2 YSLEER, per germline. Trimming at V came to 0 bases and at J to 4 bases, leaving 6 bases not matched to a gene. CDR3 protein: CASSQDVASGYEQYF. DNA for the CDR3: TGCGCCAGCAGCCAAGACGTAGCTAGCGGTTACGAGCAGTACTTC.

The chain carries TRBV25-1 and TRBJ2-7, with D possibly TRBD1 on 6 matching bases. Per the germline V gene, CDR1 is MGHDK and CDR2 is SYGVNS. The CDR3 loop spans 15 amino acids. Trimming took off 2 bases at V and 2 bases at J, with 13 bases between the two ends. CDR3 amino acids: CASSEAGQRTYEQYF. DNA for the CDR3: TGTGCCAGCAGTGAAGCCGGACAGAGAACCTACGAGCAGTACTTC.

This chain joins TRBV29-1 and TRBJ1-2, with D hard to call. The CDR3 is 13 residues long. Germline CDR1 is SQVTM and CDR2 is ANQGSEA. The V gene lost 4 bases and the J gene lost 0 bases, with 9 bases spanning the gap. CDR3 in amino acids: CSVVSVSNYGYTF. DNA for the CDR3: TGCAGCGTTGTTTCGGTGTCTAACTATGGCTACACCTTC.

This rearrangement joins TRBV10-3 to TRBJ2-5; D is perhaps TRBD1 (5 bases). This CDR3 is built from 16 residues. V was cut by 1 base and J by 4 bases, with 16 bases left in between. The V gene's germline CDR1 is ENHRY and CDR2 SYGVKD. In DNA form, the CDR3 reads TGTGCCATCAGTGAGTTAATGTTAGGGGTTGTAGAGACCCAGTACTTC. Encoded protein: CAISELMLGVVETQYF.

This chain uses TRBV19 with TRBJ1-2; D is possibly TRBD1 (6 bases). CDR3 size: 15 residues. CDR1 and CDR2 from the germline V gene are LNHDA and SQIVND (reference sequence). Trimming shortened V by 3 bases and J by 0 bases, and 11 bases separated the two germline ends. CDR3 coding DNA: TGTGCCAGTAGTATTCCGGGACACGCTAACTATGGCTACACCTTC. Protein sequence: CASSIPGHANYGYTF. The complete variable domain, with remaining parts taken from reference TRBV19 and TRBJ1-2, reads DGGITQSPKYLFRKEGQNVTLSCEQNLNHDAMYWYRQDPGQGLRLIYYSQIVNDFQKGDIAEGYSVSREKKESFPLTVTSAQKNPTAFYLCASSIPGHANYGYTFGSGTRLTVV.